Listed below are T cell receptor beta chains from one sample, sequenced in a study of PD-1 blockade in classical Hodgkin lymphoma. Assay: immunoSEQ multiplex PCR; the TCRdb copy retains only in-frame clones and omits some. There are about 40,000 clones in the sample; 71% occur only once, and roughly 3% lies in the top ten. The sample here was peripheral blood mononuclear cells (PBMCs), taken at baseline. These receptors originate from a human donor with classical Hodgkin lymphoma. The CDR3 runs from the conserved cysteine through the conserved F or W.

>TRBV6-5
CASSYSTGPNEAFF
>TRBV10-3
CAIPGASGTEAFF
>TRBV7-9
CASSELWGAANYGYTF
>TRBV18
CASSPADREYGEAFF
>TRBV9
CASSVKETQYF
>TRBV29-1
CSVAGQGIEQYF
>TRBV5-8
CASSLTSGRPETQYF
>TRBV5-5
CASSHTGGSGTYEQYF
>TRBV19
CASSRLAGVGTGELFF
>TRBV19
CASSPTGPSPLHF
>TRBV4-1
CASSQETQGQGTIYF
>TRBV7-3
CASSPGTGEWETQYF
>TRBV6-5
CASSYSSSRLQETQYF
>TRBV4-3
CASSQGIYNEQFF
>TRBV9
CASSVGTNTGELFF
>TRBV9
CASSVGGRSADTQYF
>TRBV4-3
CASSQEIQGLSSYEQYF
>TRBV4-3
CASSQESDNYGYTF
>TRBV19
CASSMAGGSEAFF
>TRBV28
CASSLFPSSYNEQFF
>TRBV7-3
CASSLREDRTQETQYF
>TRBV5-1
CASSFRLAASYEQYF
>TRBV5-1
CASSLTPEAYNEQFF
>TRBV4-2
CASSQEPKETQYF
>TRBV7-3
CASSLGRQYGYTF
>TRBV29-1
CSGGQGGAEQYF
>TRBV7-9
CASSLDLAESYEQYF
>TRBV5-1
CASSLDNGNWNEQFF
>TRBV18
CASSLTAPGEQYF
>TRBV7-2
CASSNGYSSMNTEAFF
>TRBV6-5
CASRGTQRNTIYF
>TRBV27
CASSTYRESEAFF
>TRBV20-1
CSARSSYEQYF
>TRBV9
CASSPRRQGDTGELFF
>TRBV14
CASSQDWVSYEQYF
>TRBV30
CAWSVGSEQFF
>TRBV6-1
CASSEASSAQETQYF
>TRBV7-8
CASSLMLGRMNYGYTF
>TRBV19
CASSSSLGSVQFF